A single TCR beta chain is shown here with its context. V dropped 4 bases and J dropped 4; count of bases not matched to a gene: 11. Germline V gives CDR1 LNHDA, CDR2 SQIVND (reference sequence). The CDR3 runs to 16 residues. This sample was included in a study of siplizumab effects on memory and regulatory T cells. Clones were sequenced by immunoSEQ multiplex PCR, and TCRdb holds only the in-frame ones, with some missing. Among fewer than 120,000 clones, roughly 89% were seen once, and the ten largest hold 1.3%. This TCR derives from a human donor in good health. Sequenced sample: CD4+ T cells sorted from blood. The chain carries TRBV19 and TRBJ2-5, with 8 bases matching TRBD1. The CDR3 sequence is CASSTSFLGQGETQYF. CDR3 nucleotides: TGTGCCAGTAGTACCTCATTCCTAGGACAGGGAGAGACCCAGTACTTC.